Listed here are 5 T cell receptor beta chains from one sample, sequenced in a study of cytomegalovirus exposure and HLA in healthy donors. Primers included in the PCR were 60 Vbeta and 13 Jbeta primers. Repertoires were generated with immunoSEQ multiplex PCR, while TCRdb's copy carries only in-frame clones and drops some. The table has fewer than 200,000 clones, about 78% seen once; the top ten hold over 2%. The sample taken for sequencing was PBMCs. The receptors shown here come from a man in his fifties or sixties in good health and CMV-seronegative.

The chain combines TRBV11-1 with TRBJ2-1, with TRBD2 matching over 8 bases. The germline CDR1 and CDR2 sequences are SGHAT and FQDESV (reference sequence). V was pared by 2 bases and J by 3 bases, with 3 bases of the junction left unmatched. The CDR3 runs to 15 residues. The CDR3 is CASSLSAGGYNEQFF. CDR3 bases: TGTGCCAGCAGCTTAAGCGCGGGGGGCTACAATGAGCAGTTCTTC.

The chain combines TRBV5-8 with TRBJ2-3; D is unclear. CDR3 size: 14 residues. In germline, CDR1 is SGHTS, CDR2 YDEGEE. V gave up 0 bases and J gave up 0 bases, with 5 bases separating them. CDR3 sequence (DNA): TGTGCCAGCAGCTTGGCAGGAAGCACAGATACGCAGTATTTT. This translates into CASSLAGSTDTQYF.

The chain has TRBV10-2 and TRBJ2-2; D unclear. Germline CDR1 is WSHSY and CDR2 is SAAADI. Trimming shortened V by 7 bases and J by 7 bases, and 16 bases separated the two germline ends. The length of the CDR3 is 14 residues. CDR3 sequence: CASNRRQAGGELFF. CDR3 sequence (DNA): TGCGCCAGCAACAGAAGGCAGGCTGGCGGGGAGCTGTTTTTT.

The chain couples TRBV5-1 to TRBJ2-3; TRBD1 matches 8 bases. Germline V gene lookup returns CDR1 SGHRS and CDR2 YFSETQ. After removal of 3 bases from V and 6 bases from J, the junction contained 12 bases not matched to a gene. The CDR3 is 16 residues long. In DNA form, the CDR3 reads TGCGCCAGCAGCTATAATGGCGGGACAGGAGTTGATACGCAGTATTTT. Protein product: CASSYNGGTGVDTQYF. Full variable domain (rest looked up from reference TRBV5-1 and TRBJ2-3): KAGVTQTPRYLIKTRGQQVTLSCSPISGHRSVSWYQQTPGQGLQFLFEYFSETQRNKGNFPGRFSGRQFSNSRSEMNVSTLELGDSALYLCASSYNGGTGVDTQYFGPGTRLTVL.

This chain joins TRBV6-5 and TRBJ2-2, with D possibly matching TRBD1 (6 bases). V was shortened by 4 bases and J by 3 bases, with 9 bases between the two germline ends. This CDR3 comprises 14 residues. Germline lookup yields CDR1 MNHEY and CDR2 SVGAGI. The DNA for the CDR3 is TGTGCCAGCAGTTTCTCAGGGGACACCGGGGAGCTGTTTTTT. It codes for CASSFSGDTGELFF.